The T cell receptor beta chain described here comes from a study of response to subunit inactivated influenza vaccine. TCRdb itself ran the RT-PCR reads through MiXCR, one entry per CDR3 protein. The sample lists roughly 620,000 distinct CDR3 sequences; roughly 10% were seen once. CDR3 size: 16 residues. J gave up 0 bases and V 4 bases, and 7 bases lay outside the gene matches. Germline V CDR1 and CDR2: LGHNA, YNFKEQ. Separately, the same data were catalogued under a study of T cells expressing NK-cell markers. Per that paper: TCR beta cDNA was made by 5'RACE template switching with UMIs.

This TCR was recovered from a man aged 45-60 years who received an inactivated influenza vaccine. The gene calls are TRBV4-2 and TRBJ2-3; 7 bases line up with TRBD1. The sample was PBMCs from blood, taken on the day of vaccination. The CDR3 DNA is TGTGCCAGCAGCCCACGACAGGGTCCTAGCACAGATACGCAGTATTTT. Translation gives CASSPRQGPSTDTQYF.